Presented here are 16 T cell receptor beta chains from one specimen sequenced in a study of PD-1 blockade in classical Hodgkin lymphoma. The table came from immunoSEQ multiplex PCR; TCRdb's copy has only in-frame clones and leaves some out. The table records around 150,000 clones, about 81% of them present only once. All the patients suffered relapse after autologous stem cell transplantation, and brentuximab vedotin exposure differed. Sequenced here: peripheral blood mononuclear cells (PBMCs), sampled before the second cycle of nivolumab. These receptors all come from a human donor with classical Hodgkin lymphoma.

To note about this clone: An end of the junction differs from the germline gene, which may be a read error. J is TRBJ1-2 and V is TRBV6-5, with D hard to call. This CDR3 spans 12 amino acids. Germline assignment: CDR1 MNHEY and CDR2 SVGAGI. DNA of the CDR3: TGTGCCATCAGTTCAGGCCTCTATGGCTACACCTTC. Translating it yields CAISSGLYGYTF.

The chain combines TRBV5-1 with TRBJ1-2; no reliable D call. The germline gives CDR1 SGHRS, CDR2 YFSETQ. The CDR3 sequence is 13 residues long. Trimming pared 5 bases from V and 0 bases from J, leaving 8 bases between. This CDR3 is CASSSTANYGYTF. For the CDR3, the DNA is TGCGCCAGCAGTTCCACAGCTAACTATGGCTACACCTTC.

This clone has only one observation. As DNA, the CDR3 is TGCGCCAGCAGCCAAGATCGACCAGTAGCGGGGGGGCTGGAGACCCAGTACTTC. Translating gives CASSQDRPVAGGLETQYF. The genes are TRBV4-1 and TRBJ2-5, with 11 bases fitting TRBD2. The CDR3 is made up of 18 amino acids. The germline gives CDR1 MGHRA, CDR2 YSYEKL. Germline trimming cut 0 bases from V and 5 bases from J; bases unmatched to any gene: 11.

The J gene is TRBJ2-5, the V gene TRBV7-9, with 10 nucleotides matching TRBD1. This CDR3 has 14 amino acids. J lost 2 bases, V lost 5 bases, and 2 bases had no gene match. CDR1 is SEHNR, CDR2 FQNEAQ, per germline (reference sequence). CDR3 DNA: TGTGCCAGCAGCCGGGGACAGGGGCAAGAGACCCAGTACTTC. Protein product: CASSRGQGQETQYF.

The chain combines TRBV28 with TRBJ1-2, with D unresolved. The CDR3 consists of 13 residues. Trimming removed 6 bases from V and 4 bases from J, with 12 bases in between. Germline loops: CDR1 MDHEN, CDR2 SYDVKM. The DNA of the CDR3 is TGTGCCAGCAGACCTACAGTGATCTATGGCTACACCTTC. Residues: CASRPTVIYGYTF.

This clone came up a few times. The chain combines TRBV16 with TRBJ2-7, with 11 bases fitting TRBD2. Germline assignment: CDR1 KGHSY and CDR2 FQNENV. V lost 0 bases to trimming and J lost 2 bases; unmatched junction nucleotides: 9. CDR3 length equals 18 residues. Here the CDR3 DNA reads TGTGCCAGCAGCCAATCCGTCCCGACTAGCGGGAAGACCTACGAGCAGTACTTC. This encodes CASSQSVPTSGKTYEQYF.

The V and J genes are TRBV25-1 and TRBJ2-5; D unclear. Trimming left V 3 bases short and J 4 bases short, with 12 bases between. Germline CDR1 and CDR2: MGHDK and SYGVNS. The CDR3 spans 14 residues. Written as DNA, the CDR3 is TGTGCCAGCAGTGATTCGGGCGGTGGAGAGACCCAGTACTTC. Amino acids: CASSDSGGGETQYF.

This clone has only one observation. V gene TRBV4-1 combines with J gene TRBJ1-2, with D unresolved. Per germline, CDR1 MGHRA and CDR2 YSYEKL. The V end was cut by 2 bases, the J end by 6 bases, with 19 bases between. This CDR3 has 16 residues. The CDR3 DNA is TGCGCCAGCAGCCAACCGAGAAATGGAGGTATGGATGGCTACACCTTC. This encodes CASSQPRNGGMDGYTF.

The chain links TRBV5-4 to TRBJ1-2, with 7 bases that match TRBD1. The CDR3 consists of 13 residues. Germline V gene lookup returns CDR1 SGHNT and CDR2 YYREEE (reference sequence). V was pared by 4 bases and J by 4 bases, with 4 bases of the junction left unmatched. This CDR3 is CASSPGTVYGYTF. The CDR3 DNA is TGTGCCAGCAGCCCTGGGACAGTCTATGGCTACACCTTC.

V gene TRBV2 combines with J gene TRBJ2-7, with a possible D match to TRBD1 (5 bases). The V gene lost 4 bases and the J gene lost 0 bases, with 19 bases spanning the gap. The CDR3 consists of 17 residues. CDR1 and CDR2 from the germline V gene are SNHLY and FYNNEI. The CDR3 region has the DNA TGTGCCAGCAGTGTCTCCCCTGACAGTAGGAGCTCCTACGAGCAGTACTTC. Translating gives CASSVSPDSRSSYEQYF. The full variable domain, completed using reference TRBV2 and TRBJ2-7, is EPEVTQTPSHQVTQMGQEVILRCVPISNHLYFYWYRQILGQKVEFLVSFYNNEISEKSEIFDDQFSVERPDGSNFTLKIRSTKLEDSAMYFCASSVSPDSRSSYEQYFGPGTRLTVT.

The chain links TRBV9 to TRBJ1-2; D not certain. Germline CDR1 reads SGDLS; CDR2 reads YYNGEE. V was clipped by 6 bases and J by 3 bases, with 21 bases between them. There are 16 residues in the CDR3. CDR3 DNA sequence: TGTGCCAGCACCCGGGATTACAACTCCCCCCACTATGGCTACACCTTC. Its translation is CASTRDYNSPHYGYTF. Using reference TRBV9 and TRBJ1-2 for the parts outside the CDR3, the full variable domain is DSGVTQTPKHLITATGQRVTLRCSPRSGDLSVYWYQQSLDQGLQFLIQYYNGEERAKGNILERFSAQQFPDLHSELNLSSLELGDSALYFCASTRDYNSPHYGYTFGSGTRLTVV.

This clone occurred a few times. The chain couples TRBV27 to TRBJ2-5; 8 bases agree with TRBD2. From germline, CDR1 is MNHEY and CDR2 SMNVEV (reference sequence). The CDR3 extends over 16 amino acids. After removal of 5 bases from V and 5 bases from J, the junction contained 13 bases not matched to a gene. The CDR3, as DNA: TGTGCCAGCAGTATCCAAGCGGGAGTAGGTCAGGAGACCCAGTACTTC. Its protein product is CASSIQAGVGQETQYF.

This chain connects TRBV10-3 to TRBJ1-1; TRBD1 agrees at 9 bases. V was pared by 5 bases and J by 4 bases, with 2 bases of the junction left unmatched. Germline V gene data show CDR1 as ENHRY and CDR2 as SYGVKD. The CDR3 has 13 amino acids. In nucleotides, the CDR3 is TGTGCCATCAGTAAGGACAGGGGCACTGAAGCTTTCTTT. Translating gives CAISKDRGTEAFF.

The chain carries TRBV5-5 and TRBJ1-2; maybe TRBD1 (6 bases). The CDR3 consists of 15 residues. CDR1 is SGHKS, CDR2 YYEKEE, per germline (reference sequence). The V end lost 4 bases, the J end lost 5 bases, and 18 bases lay between the germline ends. The DNA of the CDR3 is TGTGCCAGCAGCCTGCGGGACATCTCCCTATATGGCTACACCTTC. Protein sequence: CASSLRDISLYGYTF.

CDR3 protein: CSARDPYEQYF. The CDR3 DNA is TGCAGTGCTAGAGATCCCTACGAGCAGTACTTC. This rearrangement joins TRBV20-1 to TRBJ2-7; no definite D call. The V gene lost 0 bases and the J gene lost 2 bases, with 2 bases spanning the gap. CDR1 is DFQATT, CDR2 SNEGSKA, per germline (reference sequence). This CDR3 is built from 11 residues.

The rearrangement links TRBV2 to TRBJ2-3, with 7 bases fitting TRBD2. J was trimmed by 1 base and V by 11 bases; bases with no gene match: 21. Germline V CDR1 and CDR2: SNHLY, FYNNEI. The CDR3 loop spans 18 amino acids. In DNA form, the CDR3 reads TGTGCCGGGGGGGGGTCCCCCTTTTCTCTCGGCCGCACAGATACGCAGTATTTT. Its protein product is CAGGGSPFSLGRTDTQYF.